This T cell receptor (beta chain) was sequenced in a study of cytomegalovirus exposure and HLA in healthy donors. Study findings and constraints: Testing in vitro showed a few CMV-associated chains specific for CMV antigens. CMV serostatus was the sole immune exposure data available. What TCR beta sequences reportedly achieved was accurate prediction of HLA-A and HLA-B alleles in most subjects.

To note about this clone: The antigen remains unidentified.

V shed 0 bases and J 4 bases; nucleotides not matched to a gene: 6. This CDR3 region has 16 residues. The germline V gene encodes CDR1 SGHRS and CDR2 YFSETQ. PCR primers comprised 60 Vbeta and 13 Jbeta primers. Clones were read by immunoSEQ multiplex PCR, and TCRdb kept only the in-frame ones, dropping some. The sample contains around 160,000 clones, roughly 80% of which appear only once. The chain has TRBV5-1 and TRBJ2-2; 7 bases are a match to TRBD1. The TCR was taken from a human donor in good health. Sequenced: PBMCs. Written as DNA, the CDR3 is TGCGCCAGCAGCTTGGAGGGACAGAAAATCACCGGGGAGCTGTTTTTT. Protein product: CASSLEGQKITGELFF.